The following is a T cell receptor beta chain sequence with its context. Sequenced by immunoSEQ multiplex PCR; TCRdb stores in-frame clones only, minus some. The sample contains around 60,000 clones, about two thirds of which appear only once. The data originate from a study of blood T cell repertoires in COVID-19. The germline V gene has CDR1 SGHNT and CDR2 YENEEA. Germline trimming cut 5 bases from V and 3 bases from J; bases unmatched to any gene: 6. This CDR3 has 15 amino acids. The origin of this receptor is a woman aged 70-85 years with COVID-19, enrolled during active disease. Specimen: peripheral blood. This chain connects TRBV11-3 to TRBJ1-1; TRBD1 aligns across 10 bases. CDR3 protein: CASSPRQGAYTEAFF. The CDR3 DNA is TGTGCCAGCAGCCCACGACAGGGGGCTTACACTGAAGCTTTCTTT.